Each of the 26 T cell receptor beta chains below was sequenced from the same sample in a study of OX40 agonist ivuxolimab in advanced cancers. Sequencing was performed with immunoSEQ multiplex PCR; in TCRdb, only in-frame clones are kept and a portion is missing. The sample shows about 40,000 clones, approximately 90% of them seen only once. The material sequenced was CD4+ or CD8+ T cells sorted from blood, taken in a trial of the OX40 agonist ivuxolimab. Receptors originate from an adult with an advanced solid tumor such as melanoma, head and neck, liver or kidney cancer.

V is TRBV13 and J is TRBJ2-1; D ambiguous. CDR1 and CDR2 from the germline V gene are PRHDT and FYEKMQ (reference sequence). The V end was cut by 4 bases, the J end by 9 bases, with 10 bases between. The CDR3 runs to 12 residues. For the CDR3, the DNA is TGTGCCAGCAGCTCGTCTCCCCGTGAGCAGTTCTTC. Protein sequence: CASSSSPREQFF.

The rearrangement uses TRBV2 and TRBJ1-2, with D hard to call. The CDR3 runs to 13 residues. V was clipped by 7 bases and J by 4 bases, with 13 bases between them. CDR1 is SNHLY and CDR2 is FYNNEI in the germline V gene. Here the CDR3 DNA reads TGTGCCAGCAAGGAGGGTTCCAGCTATGGCTACACCTTC. Its translation: CASKEGSSYGYTF.

This clone was counted between two and nine times. This likely reflects a read error, since a far larger clone is one base away. The chain uses TRBV4-1 and TRBJ1-1; 8 nucleotides match TRBD1. CDR3 length equals 18 residues. Per germline, CDR1 MGHRA and CDR2 YSYEKL. With 5 bases clipped from V and 0 bases from J, the junction kept 14 bases outside the gene matches. The CDR3 spells CASSNFQGAREVNTEAFF. The CDR3 DNA follows: TGCGCCAGCAGCAATTTCCAGGGGGCGCGAGAAGTGAACACTGAAGCTTTCTTT.

J is TRBJ2-2 and V is TRBV27; no clear D. CDR3 length: 14 residues. V gave up 4 bases and J gave up 3 bases, with 9 bases separating them. Germline CDR1 reads MNHEY; CDR2 reads SMNVEV (reference sequence). CDR3 region: CASSSQVDTGELFF. The CDR3 DNA reads as TGTGCCAGCAGTTCCCAGGTGGACACCGGGGAGCTGTTTTTT.

The CDR3 reads CSVEWSGGGTDTQYF. For the CDR3, the DNA is TGCAGCGTTGAATGGTCAGGGGGCGGGACAGATACGCAGTATTTT. The chain combines TRBV29-1 with TRBJ2-3; 8 bases agree with TRBD1. Germline V CDR1 and CDR2: SQVTM, ANQGSEA. V shed 2 bases and J 3 bases; nucleotides not matched to a gene: 7. CDR3 size: 15 residues.

The rearrangement uses TRBV9 and TRBJ1-2; D is uncertain. Per germline, CDR1 SGDLS and CDR2 YYNGEE. V was pared by 0 bases and J by 4 bases, with 16 bases between. The CDR3 covers 16 residues. The CDR3 here is CASSVEAGQRIYGYTF. Written as DNA, the CDR3 is TGTGCCAGCAGCGTAGAGGCAGGCCAAAGAATCTATGGCTACACCTTC.

J is TRBJ2-7 and V is TRBV6-5; possibly TRBD1 for D (5 bases). Germline V gene sequence: CDR1 MNHEY, CDR2 SVGAGI. This CDR3 contains 15 residues. V was trimmed by 2 bases and J by 2 bases, leaving 13 bases between them. CDR3 sequence (DNA): TGTGCCAGCAGTTACGGGGCCCCCCCCGCCTACGAGCAGTACTTC. Translating gives CASSYGAPPAYEQYF.

As concerns this clone: This CDR3 is also generated by other DNA sequences in the sample. The rearrangement links TRBV7-9 to TRBJ2-1, with TRBD1 identical over 9 bases. Germline-derived CDR1 and CDR2 are SEHNR and FQNEAQ (reference sequence). The junction had 0 bases not matched to a gene; V was cut back by 3 bases and J by 9 bases. The CDR3 is 12 amino acids. The CDR3 is CASSLTGGEQFF. The CDR3, as DNA: TGTGCCAGCAGCTTGACAGGGGGTGAGCAGTTCTTC.

The chain recombines TRBV6-9 with TRBJ2-3; tentatively, D is TRBD1 or TRBD2 (5 bases each). Trimming cost V 5 bases and J 6 bases, with 12 bases left between them. This CDR3 contains 13 residues. The germline CDR1 and CDR2 sequences are MNHGY and SVAAGI. The CDR3 coding sequence is TGTGCCAGCAGTGAAGTGGGGACGGATACGCAGTATTTT. Amino acid sequence: CASSEVGTDTQYF.

The V gene is TRBV19, the J gene TRBJ1-5; D unclear. Germline V gene lookup returns CDR1 LNHDA and CDR2 SQIVND (reference sequence). This CDR3 contains 15 residues. V was clipped by 3 bases and J by 2 bases, with 11 bases between them. CDR3 sequence (DNA): TGTGCCAGTAGTATGACGGGTGGTGGCAATCAGCCCCAGCATTTT. This translates into CASSMTGGGNQPQHF.

The chain recombines TRBV6-6 with TRBJ2-3, with TRBD1 identical over 7 bases. Germline values: CDR1 MNHNY, CDR2 SVGAGI (reference sequence). Trimming took 5 bases from V and 1 from J; bases not matched to a gene: 9. The CDR3 is 16 amino acids. CDR3 amino acids: CASSHLTGPGTDTQYF. The CDR3 DNA reads as TGTGCCAGCAGTCACCTGACAGGGCCTGGCACAGATACGCAGTATTTT.

This clone was recorded once. The rearrangement uses TRBV13 and TRBJ1-1; D unclear. Trimming cost V 6 bases and J 2 bases, with 16 bases left between them. The V gene's germline CDR1 is PRHDT and CDR2 FYEKMQ (reference sequence). CDR3 length: 15 amino acids. CDR3 protein: CASSTRGLGNTEAFF. CDR3 bases: TGTGCCAGCAGTACCCGTGGACTGGGAAACACTGAAGCTTTCTTT.

The gene calls are TRBV19 and TRBJ1-1; D remains ambiguous. This CDR3 spans 13 amino acids. The V and J ends lost 7 bases and 4 bases respectively, with 13 bases between them. The V gene's germline CDR1 is LNHDA and CDR2 SQIVND (reference sequence). CDR3 nucleotide sequence: TGTGCCAGTACCAAAGGTGGAGGCACTGAAGCTTTCTTT. Encoded protein: CASTKGGGTEAFF.

The J gene is TRBJ1-5, the V gene TRBV19, with D perhaps TRBD1 (6 bases). Germline V gives CDR1 LNHDA, CDR2 SQIVND (reference sequence). V lost 6 bases and J 6 bases, leaving 15 bases between the germline ends. This CDR3 is 14 amino acids long. Written as DNA, the CDR3 is TGTGCCAGTAGAGACAGGTCAGGGGCTCAGCCCCAGCATTTT. The encoded protein is CASRDRSGAQPQHF.

The genes are TRBV6-6 and TRBJ1-2; D is perhaps TRBD1 (6 bases). The CDR3 extends over 13 amino acids. V lost 2 bases to trimming and J lost 8 bases, with 12 bases between them. The germline V gene encodes CDR1 MNHNY and CDR2 SVGAGI (reference sequence). This chain's CDR3 is CASSYVDRHGYTF. CDR3 DNA sequence: TGTGCCAGCAGTTACGTCGACAGGCACGGCTACACCTTC.

The rearrangement joins TRBV5-1 to TRBJ2-7, with a possible D match to TRBD2 (6 bases). The CDR3 spans 15 residues. Germline CDR1 is SGHRS and CDR2 is YFSETQ. Trimming pared 9 bases from V and 1 base from J, leaving 20 bases between. CDR3: CATEGGTEDSYEQYF. CDR3 nucleotide sequence: TGCGCCACCGAAGGAGGGACGGAAGATTCCTACGAGCAGTACTTC.

The V gene is TRBV7-2, the J gene TRBJ1-4; D is uncertain. The CDR3 loop spans 15 amino acids. V gave up 0 bases and J gave up 8 bases, with 13 bases separating them. In germline, CDR1 is SGHTA, CDR2 FQGNSA. The DNA for the CDR3 is TGTGCCAGCAGCTTAGCGTCCGCCGTCGGGGAAAAACTGTTTTTT. Protein: CASSLASAVGEKLFF. Full variable domain (outside the CDR3, taken from reference TRBV7-2 and TRBJ1-4): GAGVSQSPSNKVTEKGKDVELRCDPISGHTALYWYRQSLGQGLEFLIYFQGNSAPDKSGLPSDRFSAERTGGSVSTLTIQRTQQEDSAVYLCASSLASAVGEKLFFGSGTQLSVL.

The chain couples TRBV4-2 to TRBJ2-1, with D tentatively TRBD1 (6 bases). V lost 4 bases and J 0 bases, leaving 16 bases between the germline ends. CDR3 length: 17 amino acids. The V gene's germline CDR1 is LGHNA and CDR2 YNFKEQ. The CDR3 DNA reads TGTGCCAGCAGCCCCCTTGGGGGCGGTAACTCCTACAATGAGCAGTTCTTC. This codes for CASSPLGGGNSYNEQFF.

The rearrangement uses TRBV27 and TRBJ1-2, with 10 bases identical to TRBD1. CDR1 is MNHEY and CDR2 is SMNVEV in the germline V gene (reference sequence). Trimming at V came to 2 bases and at J to 8 bases, leaving 8 bases not matched to a gene. CDR3 length: 15 residues. The CDR3 region has the DNA TGTGCCAGCAGTTTAGGACAGGGGGACTCGAAGGGCTACACCTTC. Its protein product is CASSLGQGDSKGYTF.

The chain employs TRBV19 and TRBJ2-5; 7 bases fit TRBD2. The junction had 6 bases not matched to a gene; V was cut back by 4 bases and J by 4 bases. Germline lookup yields CDR1 LNHDA and CDR2 SQIVND (reference sequence). The CDR3 is 14 amino acids. CDR3 nucleotide sequence: TGTGCCAGTAGTAGCGGGAGCTGGATAGAGACCCAGTACTTC. Its translation is CASSSGSWIETQYF.

With respect to this clone: One end of the junction is discordant with germline, which a read error may explain. The rearrangement links TRBV18 to TRBJ1-5; 7 positions match TRBD1. CDR3 size: 16 residues. In germline, CDR1 is KGHSH, CDR2 LQKENI. Here the CDR3 DNA reads TGTGCCAGCTCACCCACGGACAGGATTAGCGATCAGCCCCAGCATTTT. Its translation: CASSPTDRISDQPQHF.

The genes are TRBV19 and TRBJ2-7; tentatively, D is TRBD2 (5 bases). V was shortened by 2 bases and J by 5 bases, with 10 bases between the two germline ends. The CDR3 has 13 residues. Germline V gives CDR1 LNHDA, CDR2 SQIVND (reference sequence). The CDR3 bases are TGTGCCAGTAGTATAACGGCACTAGACGAGCAGTACTTC. Its translation is CASSITALDEQYF.

This clone was found a few times. The rearrangement links TRBV29-1 to TRBJ1-1; possible D gene TRBD1, 5 bases. The germline V gene has CDR1 SQVTM and CDR2 ANQGSEA. This CDR3 is 12 amino acids long. V was clipped by 7 bases and J by 7 bases, with 16 bases between them. The CDR3 coding sequence is TGCAGCGCCGAGGACACTTCTGTTGAAGCTTTCTTT. This gives the protein CSAEDTSVEAFF.

The chain combines TRBV28 with TRBJ2-5, with no clear D. With 4 bases removed from V and 3 bases from J, the gap between germline ends came to 6 bases. The CDR3 consists of 12 residues. Germline values: CDR1 MDHEN, CDR2 SYDVKM. The chain's CDR3 is CASSSAEETQYF. The CDR3 DNA follows: TGTGCCAGCAGTTCTGCAGAAGAGACCCAGTACTTC.

The chain carries TRBV4-1 and TRBJ2-7, with TRBD1 as a possible D gene (6 bases). Germline V gene sequence: CDR1 MGHRA, CDR2 YSYEKL. The V and J ends lost 2 bases and 5 bases respectively, with 10 bases between them. The CDR3 covers 13 residues. CDR3 nucleotides: TGCGCCAGCAGCCAACTCGAGGGGGACGAGCAGTACTTC. As protein: CASSQLEGDEQYF.

CDR3 sequence (DNA): TGTGCCAGCAGCCCAGCGGGTGGGGGGTCCTACGAGCAGTACTTC. Amino acid sequence: CASSPAGGGSYEQYF. The chain uses TRBV9 and TRBJ2-7, with a weak D call TRBD2 (6 bases). The CDR3 loop spans 15 amino acids. Germline-derived CDR1 and CDR2 are SGDLS and YYNGEE. The V gene lost 4 bases and the J gene lost 1 base, with 15 bases spanning the gap. Full variable domain (outside the CDR3, taken from reference TRBV9 and TRBJ2-7): DSGVTQTPKHLITATGQRVTLRCSPRSGDLSVYWYQQSLDQGLQFLIQYYNGEERAKGNILERFSAQQFPDLHSELNLSSLELGDSALYFCASSPAGGGSYEQYFGPGTRLTVT.